The clone carrying this T cell receptor (beta chain) showed up just a few times. What it binds is not known. Reverse transcription of all isolated RNA meant that expressed TCRB transcripts were sequenced. The average read count of naive, central memory and regulatory T cell samples was around 3.6 million. TCRdb's copy holds only in-frame clones and misses some; the assay was immunoSEQ multiplex PCR. The table records some 140,000 clones, approximately 10% of them present only once. The sample is drawn from a study of beta chain features in type 1 diabetes. Across the whole study: All of the samples together had 85 million to 140 million sorted cells examined. The study's findings and limits: Shorter TCRB CDR3s, moderately but significantly so, marked every one of the four CD4+ subsets in Type 1 diabetes patients. For patients, the naive, central memory and Treg TCRB repertoires appeared more alike than for healthy donors.

Specimen: central memory CD4+ T cells from blood. The origin of this receptor is a man aged 25-40 years with type 1 diabetes.

The chain's CDR3 is CASSLVSTGEFYEQYF. The CDR3 DNA is TGTGCCAGCAGCTTGGTGTCCACGGGGGAGTTCTACGAGCAGTACTTC. The chain combines TRBV7-2 with TRBJ2-7; possibly TRBD2 for D (6 bases). V dropped 3 bases and J dropped 3 bases, with 18 bases sitting between them. The CDR3 totals 16 residues. CDR1 and CDR2 from the germline V gene are SGHTA and FQGNSA.